Detailed here is one T cell receptor (beta chain). What it binds is unknown. The CDR3 spans 14 residues. Germline CDR1 is LGHDT and CDR2 is YNNKEL (reference sequence). Trimming left V 5 bases short and J 2 bases short, with 12 bases between. The data are from a study of blood T cells in healthy people across ages. Together with a sample-barcoded 5' primer, a J-beta primer mix was included in a second PCR lasting roughly 7 to 11 cycles. TCRdb used MiXCR to reprocess the 5' RACE reads, holding one entry per CDR3 protein. The table has 1.5 million to 2 million distinct CDR3 sequences, approximately 28% seen once. Points from the study as a whole: Long-lived and aged donors differed, with more naive CD4+ cells and higher diversity in the long-lived. The unsorted PBMCs prevented any conclusive comparison of naive versus antigen-experienced cells.

The clonotype was recovered from a woman under 40 in good health. Material: blood. V is TRBV3-1 and J is TRBJ1-2, with D possibly matching TRBD1 (5 bases). In nucleotides, the CDR3 is TGTGCCAGCAGCTTCGCGCGGACAAACTATGGCTACACCTTC. It encodes CASSFARTNYGYTF.